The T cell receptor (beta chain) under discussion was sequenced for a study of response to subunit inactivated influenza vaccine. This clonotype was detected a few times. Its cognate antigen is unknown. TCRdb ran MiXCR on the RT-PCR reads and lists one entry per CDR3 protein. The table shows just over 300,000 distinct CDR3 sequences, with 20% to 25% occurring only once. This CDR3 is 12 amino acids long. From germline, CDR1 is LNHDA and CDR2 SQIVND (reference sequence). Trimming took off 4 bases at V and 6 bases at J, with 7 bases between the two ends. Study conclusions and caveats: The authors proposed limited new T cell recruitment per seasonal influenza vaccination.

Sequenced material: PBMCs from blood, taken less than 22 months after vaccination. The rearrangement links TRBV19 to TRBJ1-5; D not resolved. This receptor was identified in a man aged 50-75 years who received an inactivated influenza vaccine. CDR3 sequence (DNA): TGTGCCAGTAGTAATATTCTTCAGCCCCAGCATTTT. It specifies CASSNILQPQHF.